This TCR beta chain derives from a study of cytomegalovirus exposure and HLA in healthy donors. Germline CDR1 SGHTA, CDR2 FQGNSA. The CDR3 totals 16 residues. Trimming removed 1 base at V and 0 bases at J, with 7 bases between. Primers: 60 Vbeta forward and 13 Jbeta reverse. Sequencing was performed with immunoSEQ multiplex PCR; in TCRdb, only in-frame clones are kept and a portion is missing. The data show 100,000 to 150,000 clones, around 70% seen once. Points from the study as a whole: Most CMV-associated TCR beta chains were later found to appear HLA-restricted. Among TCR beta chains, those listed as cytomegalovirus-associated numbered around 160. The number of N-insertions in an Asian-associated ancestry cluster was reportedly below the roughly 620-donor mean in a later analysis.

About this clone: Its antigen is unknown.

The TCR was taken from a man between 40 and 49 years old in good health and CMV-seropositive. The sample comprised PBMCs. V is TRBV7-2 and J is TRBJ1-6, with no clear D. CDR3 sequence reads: CASSLGAISYNSPLHF. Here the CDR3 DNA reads TGTGCCAGCAGCTTAGGGGCTATCTCCTATAATTCACCCCTCCACTTT. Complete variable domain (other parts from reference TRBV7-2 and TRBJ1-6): GAGVSQSPSNKVTEKGKDVELRCDPISGHTALYWYRQSLGQGLEFLIYFQGNSAPDKSGLPSDRFSAERTGGSVSTLTIQRTQQEDSAVYLCASSLGAISYNSPLHFGNGTRLTVT.